Listed here are 13 T cell receptor beta chains from one sample, sequenced in a study of cytotoxic CD8 clonotypes in ibrutinib-treated CLL. The protocol was immunoSEQ multiplex PCR, while the TCRdb copy is restricted to in-frame clones and leaves out a portion. The table records under 150,000 clones, approximately 89% of them present only once. Sequencing was performed on PBMCs, taken after 12 months of ibrutinib treatment. Receptor source: a human donor with chronic lymphocytic leukemia.

The gene calls are TRBV6-4 and TRBJ2-3; 14 positions agree with TRBD2. V was pared by 4 bases and J by 4 bases, with 10 bases of the junction left unmatched. CDR3 length equals 18 residues. The germline gives CDR1 MRHNA, CDR2 SNTAGT. CDR3 DNA: TGTGCCAGCAGTGGGGGACTAGCGGGAGCCGGGTGCGCAGATACGCAGTATTTT. It translates to CASSGGLAGAGCADTQYF.

The CDR3 DNA reads TGTGCCAGCTCGAACGGGGACAGGGGGGTTGAAGCTTTCTTT. Translated, it gives CASSNGDRGVEAFF. The rearrangement joins TRBV18 to TRBJ1-1; TRBD1 agrees at 11 bases. With 6 bases clipped from V and 7 bases from J, the junction kept 7 bases outside the gene matches. CDR1 KGHSH and CDR2 LQKENI come from the germline V gene. The CDR3 has 14 amino acids.

The chain couples TRBV5-1 to TRBJ2-7; TRBD1 aligns across 7 bases. V was pared by 4 bases and J by 6 bases, with 4 bases of the junction left unmatched. Looked up from germline, CDR1 is SGHRS and CDR2 is YFSETQ. This CDR3 has 12 amino acids. CDR3 protein: CASSQNRGEQYF. CDR3 bases: TGCGCCAGCAGCCAAAACAGGGGCGAGCAGTACTTC.

The V and J genes are TRBV30 and TRBJ2-7; 11 positions agree with TRBD2. V gave up 5 bases and J gave up 3 bases; unmatched junction bases: 6. Germline CDR1 and CDR2: GTSNPN and SVGIG (reference sequence). This CDR3 spans 14 amino acids. CDR3 in amino acids: CAWLITSGGYEQYF. The CDR3, as DNA: TGTGCCTGGTTAATAACTAGCGGGGGCTACGAGCAGTACTTC. Complete variable domain (other parts from reference TRBV30 and TRBJ2-7): SQTIHQWPATLVQPVGSPLSLECTVEGTSNPNLYWYRQAAGRGLQLLFYSVGIGQISSEVPQNLSASRPQDRQFILSSKKLLLSDSGFYLCAWLITSGGYEQYFGPGTRLTVT.

The chain joins TRBV27 to TRBJ2-2; 12 positions agree with TRBD1. Germline assignment: CDR1 MNHEY and CDR2 SMNVEV (reference sequence). Trimming removed 5 bases from V and 4 bases from J; junction bases left unmatched: 5. The CDR3 spans 16 residues. CDR3 in amino acids: CASSPRDRGPTGELFF. The CDR3 coding sequence is TGTGCCAGCAGTCCCCGGGACAGGGGGCCCACCGGGGAGCTGTTTTTT.

The V and J genes are TRBV7-6 and TRBJ2-2; 8 positions agree with TRBD1. The CDR3 length is 17 residues. Germline V gene lookup returns CDR1 SGHVS and CDR2 FNYEAQ. V shed 5 bases, J shed 6 bases, and the junction held 14 bases outside the gene matches. The CDR3 reads CASSHNQGALMAGELFF. CDR3 nucleotide sequence: TGTGCCAGCAGCCACAACCAGGGGGCGCTGATGGCCGGGGAGCTGTTTTTT. The complete variable domain, with remaining parts taken from reference TRBV7-6 and TRBJ2-2, reads GAGVSQSPRYKVTKRGQDVALRCDPISGHVSLYWYRQALGQGPEFLTYFNYEAQQDKSGLPNDRFSAERPEGSISTLTIQRTEQRDSAMYRCASSHNQGALMAGELFFGEGSRLTVL.

Comment on this clone: At one end the junction does not follow the germline gene, possibly because of a read error. The chain combines TRBV19 with TRBJ2-5, with unresolved D. The CDR3 runs 11 residues. Germline loops: CDR1 LNHDA, CDR2 SQIVND (reference sequence). This CDR3 is CASSSTVTENF. In DNA, the CDR3 is TGTGCCAGTAGCTCTACTGTTACAGAGAACTTC.

The chain employs TRBV13 and TRBJ2-2; 8 positions agree with TRBD1. Germline CDR1 PRHDT, CDR2 FYEKMQ (reference sequence). Germline trimming cut 0 bases from V and 4 bases from J; bases unmatched to any gene: 4. The CDR3 is made up of 16 amino acids. The CDR3 DNA sequence: TGTGCCAGCAGCTTAGGCAGGGGGCTGGCCACCGGGGAGCTGTTTTTT. Protein product: CASSLGRGLATGELFF. The full variable domain, rest sourced from reference TRBV13 and TRBJ2-2, is AAGVIQSPRHLIKEKRETATLKCYPIPRHDTVYWYQQGPGQDPQFLISFYEKMQSDKGSIPDRFSAQQFSDYHSELNMSSLELGDSALYFCASSLGRGLATGELFFGEGSRLTVL.

This chain joins TRBV19 and TRBJ2-3; D is ambiguous. Trimming took 3 bases from V and 4 from J, leaving 11 bases between them. The CDR3 contains 14 residues. Germline CDR1 is LNHDA and CDR2 is SQIVND (reference sequence). The CDR3 region has the DNA TGTGCCAGTAGTATTTCGATCGCAGCAGATACGCAGTATTTT. This sequence encodes CASSISIAADTQYF.

The chain uses TRBV25-1 and TRBJ2-7; unclear D gene. V was clipped by 1 base and J by 0 bases, with 10 bases between them. From germline, CDR1 is MGHDK and CDR2 SYGVNS. CDR3 length: 15 residues. CDR3 protein: CASSESGLLSYEQYF. For the CDR3, the DNA is TGTGCCAGCAGTGAATCTGGGTTACTCTCCTACGAGCAGTACTTC.

This chain joins TRBV9 and TRBJ1-4; D not resolved. The CDR3 covers 15 residues. Germline CDR1 SGDLS, CDR2 YYNGEE. V was clipped by 4 bases and J by 0 bases, with 10 bases between them. The CDR3 DNA follows: TGTGCCAGCAGCCCTAACGGGGCAACTAATGAAAAACTGTTTTTT. Protein product: CASSPNGATNEKLFF. The variable domain in full, completed from reference TRBV9 and TRBJ1-4, reads DSGVTQTPKHLITATGQRVTLRCSPRSGDLSVYWYQQSLDQGLQFLIQYYNGEERAKGNILERFSAQQFPDLHSELNLSSLELGDSALYFCASSPNGATNEKLFFGSGTQLSVL.

This chain joins TRBV7-6 and TRBJ2-3, with 12 bases aligning to TRBD2. The V segment lost 5 bases and the J segment 0 bases; nucleotides outside the gene matches: 3. CDR1 is SGHVS and CDR2 is FNYEAQ in the germline V gene. The CDR3 length is 16 residues. The CDR3 coding sequence is TGTGCCAGCAGCCCAGGGACTAGCGGGAGCACAGATACGCAGTATTTT. Its translation is CASSPGTSGSTDTQYF.

In its sample, this clone was seen a few times. The rearrangement uses TRBV7-9 and TRBJ1-3; D perhaps matches TRBD1 (6 bases). Germline V lookup: CDR1 SEHNR, CDR2 FQNEAQ (reference sequence). The V gene lost 5 bases and the J gene lost 2 bases, with 16 bases spanning the gap. The CDR3 is 16 residues long. This CDR3 is CASSPGTLNPGNTIYF. The CDR3 bases are TGTGCCAGCAGCCCGGGGACACTCAACCCTGGAAACACCATATATTTT.